Listed below are T cell receptor beta chains from one sample, sequenced in a study of T-cell reconstitution after alpha-beta-depleted transplantation in children. Each CDR3 protein gets one entry after TCRdb re-called the PCR reads with MiXCR. The repertoire holds about 76,000 distinct CDR3 sequences, with roughly an eighth as singletons. The sequences come from PBMCs, mostly from graft donor cells, collected 180 days after TCRalphabeta/CD19-depleted stem cell transplant. Receptor source: a male patient between 2 and 15 years old who had a stem cell transplant for acute lymphoblastic leukemia, so the T cells may come from the graft donor. CDR3s include the opening cysteine and the closing phenylalanine or tryptophan. Fields, in order: V gene, D gene, J gene, clone size, CDR3 length, CDR3 DNA, CDR3 protein. D genes are given only for firm matches. Rows may omit the clone size; those that give it use once, few, many or a size class.

v_call: TRBV7-2; d_call: TRBD2; j_call: TRBJ2-1; clone_size: NA; cdr3_length: 16; cdr3_nt: TGTGCCAGCAGCTTAGAGCCTAGCGGGAGGGCCTGGGAGCAGTTCTTC; cdr3_aa: CASSLEPSGRAWEQFF
v_call: TRBV5-1; d_call: NA; j_call: TRBJ2-3; clone_size: few; cdr3_length: 15; cdr3_nt: TGCGCCAGCAGGGACTCCCCTTTTAGCACAGATACGCAGTATTTT; cdr3_aa: CASRDSPFSTDTQYF
v_call: TRBV7-3; d_call: NA; j_call: TRBJ2-5; clone_size: few; cdr3_length: 13; cdr3_nt: TGTGCCAGCAGCTTGGGGGCCGGGGAGACCCAGTACTTC; cdr3_aa: CASSLGAGETQYF
v_call: TRBV25-1; d_call: NA; j_call: TRBJ1-2; clone_size: many; cdr3_length: 16; cdr3_nt: TGTGCCAGCAGTGATTGGACAGCCACGGGGAGTTATGGCTACACCTTC; cdr3_aa: CASSDWTATGSYGYTF
v_call: TRBV5-1; d_call: NA; j_call: TRBJ1-1; clone_size: NA; cdr3_length: 17; cdr3_nt: TGCGCCAGCAGCTTGGGAGGGGTTTTGGGCCTGAACACTGAAGCTTTCTTT; cdr3_aa: CASSLGGVLGLNTEAFF
v_call: TRBV29-1; d_call: TRBD1; j_call: TRBJ2-7; clone_size: few; cdr3_length: 13; cdr3_nt: TGCAGCGCCGCGCAGGGGGCTATGAACGAGCAGTACTTC; cdr3_aa: CSAAQGAMNEQYF
v_call: TRBV6-2/TRBV6-3; d_call: TRBD1; j_call: TRBJ1-1; clone_size: few; cdr3_length: 14; cdr3_nt: TGTGCCAGCAGTCGGGACAGGATGAACACTGAAGCTTTCTTT; cdr3_aa: CASSRDRMNTEAFF
v_call: TRBV5-6; d_call: NA; j_call: TRBJ2-7; clone_size: many; cdr3_length: 14; cdr3_nt: TGTGCCAGCAGCCCAGGGACGGCTGGTTACGAGCAGTACTTC; cdr3_aa: CASSPGTAGYEQYF
v_call: TRBV12-3/TRBV12-4; d_call: TRBD1; j_call: TRBJ2-5; clone_size: few; cdr3_length: 17; cdr3_nt: TGTGCCAGCAGTTTCGTCTGGGTACAGGGGCCCAAAGAGACCCAGTACTTC; cdr3_aa: CASSFVWVQGPKETQYF
v_call: TRBV9; d_call: TRBD1; j_call: TRBJ2-7; clone_size: NA; cdr3_length: 14; cdr3_nt: TGTGCCAGCAGCGTATGGGACAGGGCGCTCGAGCAGTACTTC; cdr3_aa: CASSVWDRALEQYF
v_call: TRBV5-1; d_call: NA; j_call: TRBJ1-2; clone_size: many; cdr3_length: 14; cdr3_nt: TGCGCCAGCAGCTTGATAGGGGCAGGCTATGGCTACACCTTC; cdr3_aa: CASSLIGAGYGYTF
v_call: TRBV20-1; d_call: TRBD2; j_call: TRBJ2-3; clone_size: few; cdr3_length: 16; cdr3_nt: TGCAGTGCTAGAGGGAAACTAGCGGGAGGGCCGTATACGCAGTATTTT; cdr3_aa: CSARGKLAGGPYTQYF
v_call: TRBV5-6; d_call: TRBD2; j_call: TRBJ2-1; clone_size: few; cdr3_length: 18; cdr3_nt: TGTGCCAGCAGCTTCCGCTTTTCGGGACTAGCGGTCTACAATGAGCAGTTCTTC; cdr3_aa: CASSFRFSGLAVYNEQFF
v_call: TRBV27; d_call: TRBD2; j_call: TRBJ2-5; clone_size: NA; cdr3_length: 16; cdr3_nt: TGTGCCAGCAGTTCCAATCCGACTAGCCCCCGAGAGACCCAGTACTTC; cdr3_aa: CASSSNPTSPRETQYF
v_call: TRBV4-3; d_call: NA; j_call: TRBJ1-1; clone_size: few; cdr3_length: 14; cdr3_nt: TGCGCCAGCAGCCCAGGGGTTTGGAACACTGAAGCTTTCTTT; cdr3_aa: CASSPGVWNTEAFF
v_call: TRBV18; d_call: NA; j_call: TRBJ2-3; clone_size: NA; cdr3_length: 16; cdr3_nt: TGTGCCAGCTCACCCCCCATGGGGCTAGTCGCAGATACGCAGTATTTT; cdr3_aa: CASSPPMGLVADTQYF
v_call: TRBV27; d_call: TRBD2; j_call: TRBJ2-3; clone_size: NA; cdr3_length: 15; cdr3_nt: TGTGCCAGCAGTTTAGCTAGCGGGATCGGCGATACGCAGTATTTT; cdr3_aa: CASSLASGIGDTQYF
v_call: TRBV7-6; d_call: TRBD1; j_call: TRBJ2-5; clone_size: few; cdr3_length: 13; cdr3_nt: TGTGCCAGCAGCTTAGAACAGGGGGGGACCCAGTACTTC; cdr3_aa: CASSLEQGGTQYF
v_call: TRBV13; d_call: TRBD1; j_call: TRBJ2-7; clone_size: few; cdr3_length: 13; cdr3_nt: TGTGCCAGATGTGACAGGGGCGCCTACGAGCAGTACTTC; cdr3_aa: CARCDRGAYEQYF
v_call: TRBV5-1; d_call: TRBD1; j_call: TRBJ2-2; clone_size: few; cdr3_length: 16; cdr3_nt: TGCGCCAGCAGCTTGCCAGGGGGTGCGAACACCGGGGAGCTGTTTTTT; cdr3_aa: CASSLPGGANTGELFF
v_call: TRBV6-5; d_call: TRBD1; j_call: TRBJ2-7; clone_size: few; cdr3_length: 16; cdr3_nt: TGTGCCAGCAGTTCTCGCTCCGGGACAGGGGAAAACGAGCAGTACTTC; cdr3_aa: CASSSRSGTGENEQYF
v_call: TRBV27; d_call: TRBD1; j_call: TRBJ2-3; clone_size: few; cdr3_length: 16; cdr3_nt: TGTGCCAGCAGTTTCACACCGGGACAGCTCACAGATACGCAGTATTTT; cdr3_aa: CASSFTPGQLTDTQYF
v_call: TRBV6-5; d_call: NA; j_call: TRBJ1-2; clone_size: many; cdr3_length: 13; cdr3_nt: TGTGCCAGCAGTTACTCGATTGGGTCTGGCTACACCTTC; cdr3_aa: CASSYSIGSGYTF
v_call: TRBV5-6; d_call: TRBD2; j_call: TRBJ2-5; clone_size: NA; cdr3_length: 14; cdr3_nt: TGTGCCAGCAGCTTGACTAGCGGGATGGAGACCCAGTACTTC; cdr3_aa: CASSLTSGMETQYF
v_call: TRBV18; d_call: NA; j_call: TRBJ1-1; clone_size: few; cdr3_length: 15; cdr3_nt: TGTGCCAGCTCCCCAACCACCTTCATGAACACTGAAGCTTTCTTT; cdr3_aa: CASSPTTFMNTEAFF
v_call: TRBV7-2; d_call: NA; j_call: TRBJ1-1; clone_size: few; cdr3_length: 15; cdr3_nt: TGTGCCAGCAGCTTAGCTGGGGAACCGAACACTGAAGCTTTCTTT; cdr3_aa: CASSLAGEPNTEAFF
v_call: TRBV20-1; d_call: NA; j_call: TRBJ1-1; clone_size: NA; cdr3_length: 13; cdr3_nt: TGCAGTGGGCCAGGGGTATTGAACACTGAAGCTTTCTTT; cdr3_aa: CSGPGVLNTEAFF
v_call: TRBV18; d_call: NA; j_call: TRBJ2-7; clone_size: NA; cdr3_length: 13; cdr3_nt: TGTGCCAGCTCACCCCCGACAGAATACGAGCAGTACTTC; cdr3_aa: CASSPPTEYEQYF
v_call: TRBV27; d_call: NA; j_call: TRBJ1-2; clone_size: many; cdr3_length: 13; cdr3_nt: TGTGCCAGCAGTTTATGGGAGGGCGACGGCTACACCTTC; cdr3_aa: CASSLWEGDGYTF
v_call: TRBV7-9; d_call: NA; j_call: TRBJ2-7; clone_size: few; cdr3_length: 14; cdr3_nt: TGTGCCAGCAGCCCCTGGGACAACTCCTACGAGCAGTACTTC; cdr3_aa: CASSPWDNSYEQYF
v_call: TRBV7-6; d_call: TRBD1; j_call: TRBJ1-1; clone_size: many; cdr3_length: 14; cdr3_nt: TGTGCCAGCAGCAATGGACAGGGCAACACTGAAGCTTTCTTT; cdr3_aa: CASSNGQGNTEAFF
v_call: TRBV15; d_call: NA; j_call: TRBJ2-3; clone_size: NA; cdr3_length: 15; cdr3_nt: TGTGCCACCAGCCCAACAGGATTAGGTACAGATACGCAGTATTTT; cdr3_aa: CATSPTGLGTDTQYF
v_call: TRBV7-2; d_call: NA; j_call: TRBJ2-7; clone_size: few; cdr3_length: 11; cdr3_nt: TGTGCCAGCAGCCCTCTCTACGAGCAGTACTTC; cdr3_aa: CASSPLYEQYF
v_call: TRBV5-1; d_call: TRBD1; j_call: TRBJ2-7; clone_size: few; cdr3_length: 15; cdr3_nt: TGCGCCAGCAAGGATAAGGACAGGGGGCAGTACGAGCAGTACTTC; cdr3_aa: CASKDKDRGQYEQYF
v_call: TRBV7-9; d_call: TRBD1; j_call: TRBJ2-5; clone_size: NA; cdr3_length: 14; cdr3_nt: TGTGCCAGCAGCCAGGGACAGCCTGGGGAGACCCAGTACTTC; cdr3_aa: CASSQGQPGETQYF
v_call: TRBV12-3/TRBV12-4; d_call: NA; j_call: TRBJ2-7; clone_size: many; cdr3_length: 12; cdr3_nt: TGTGCCAGCAGTCTCCCTAGGGGACAACAGTACTTC; cdr3_aa: CASSLPRGQQYF
v_call: TRBV5-5; d_call: NA; j_call: TRBJ2-3; clone_size: few; cdr3_length: 14; cdr3_nt: TGTGCCAGCAGCCCCGCATCTAGCACAGATACGCAGTATTTT; cdr3_aa: CASSPASSTDTQYF
v_call: TRBV12-3/TRBV12-4; d_call: NA; j_call: TRBJ1-1; clone_size: few; cdr3_length: 18; cdr3_nt: TGTGCCAGCAGTTTGGGGGGCGCAATCCCCTTTATGAACACTGAAGCTTTCTTT; cdr3_aa: CASSLGGAIPFMNTEAFF
v_call: TRBV20-1; d_call: TRBD1; j_call: TRBJ1-5; clone_size: NA; cdr3_length: 14; cdr3_nt: TGCAGTGCTTACAAGACAGGGGCGGGGCAGCCCCAGCATTTT; cdr3_aa: CSAYKTGAGQPQHF
v_call: TRBV12-3/TRBV12-4; d_call: NA; j_call: TRBJ2-1; clone_size: few; cdr3_length: 15; cdr3_nt: TGTGCCAGCAGTTTAGGGCAGGGAACCTACAATGAGCAGTTCTTC; cdr3_aa: CASSLGQGTYNEQFF
v_call: TRBV5-1; d_call: NA; j_call: TRBJ1-1; clone_size: many; cdr3_length: 11; cdr3_nt: TGCGCCAGCAGCTCCAGAGGGCAGGCCTTCTTT; cdr3_aa: CASSSRGQAFF
v_call: TRBV7-9; d_call: NA; j_call: TRBJ2-7; clone_size: NA; cdr3_length: 11; cdr3_nt: TGTGCCAGCAGCTTAGTGACAGAGCAGTACTTC; cdr3_aa: CASSLVTEQYF
v_call: TRBV5-5; d_call: NA; j_call: TRBJ2-6; clone_size: many; cdr3_length: 18; cdr3_nt: TGTGCCAGCAGCTTGTGGGTACGAACCCCCTCTGGGGCCAACGTCCTGACTTTC; cdr3_aa: CASSLWVRTPSGANVLTF
v_call: TRBV5-1; d_call: NA; j_call: TRBJ1-5; clone_size: NA; cdr3_length: 14; cdr3_nt: TGCGCCAGCAGCCCGGAAGGAGGCAATCAGCCCCAGCATTTT; cdr3_aa: CASSPEGGNQPQHF
v_call: TRBV7-2; d_call: NA; j_call: TRBJ1-4; clone_size: NA; cdr3_length: 12; cdr3_nt: TGTGCCTCGGGAACCCTTAATGAAAAACTGTTTTTT; cdr3_aa: CASGTLNEKLFF
v_call: TRBV5-6; d_call: TRBD2; j_call: TRBJ2-5; clone_size: few; cdr3_length: 14; cdr3_nt: TGTGCCAGCAGCTTCGTACTAGCGGAAGAGACCCAGTACTTC; cdr3_aa: CASSFVLAEETQYF
v_call: TRBV19; d_call: NA; j_call: TRBJ2-2; clone_size: many; cdr3_length: 12; cdr3_nt: TGTGCCAGTAGTAAGGGTACCGGGGAGCTGTTTTTT; cdr3_aa: CASSKGTGELFF
v_call: TRBV28; d_call: TRBD2; j_call: TRBJ2-6; clone_size: NA; cdr3_length: 15; cdr3_nt: TGTGCCAGCAAAACAAGCGGGACTGGGGCCAACGTCCTGACTTTC; cdr3_aa: CASKTSGTGANVLTF
v_call: TRBV7-2; d_call: NA; j_call: TRBJ1-5; clone_size: few; cdr3_length: 15; cdr3_nt: TGTGCCAGCAGCTTGGGGTCATGGAGAAATCAGCCCCAGCATTTT; cdr3_aa: CASSLGSWRNQPQHF
v_call: TRBV24-1; d_call: TRBD2; j_call: TRBJ2-1; clone_size: few; cdr3_length: 16; cdr3_nt: TGTGCCACCAGTGGTTGGACTAGCGGGGGTGACAATGAGCAGTTCTTC; cdr3_aa: CATSGWTSGGDNEQFF
v_call: TRBV7-6; d_call: TRBD1; j_call: TRBJ1-2; clone_size: few; cdr3_length: 16; cdr3_nt: TGTGCCAGCAGTTCCCGTCCCGGGACAGGGTCCTATGGCTACACCTTC; cdr3_aa: CASSSRPGTGSYGYTF
v_call: TRBV20-1; d_call: NA; j_call: TRBJ2-1; clone_size: NA; cdr3_length: 14; cdr3_nt: TGCAGTGCTAGGCGGTTGACAGGGAGGAATGAGCAGTTCTTC; cdr3_aa: CSARRLTGRNEQFF
v_call: TRBV12-3/TRBV12-4; d_call: NA; j_call: TRBJ2-5; clone_size: few; cdr3_length: 14; cdr3_nt: TGTGCCAGCAGTTCCCTAGGCTCCCAAGAGACCCAGTACTTC; cdr3_aa: CASSSLGSQETQYF
v_call: TRBV7-8; d_call: NA; j_call: TRBJ1-5; clone_size: NA; cdr3_length: 17; cdr3_nt: TGTGCCAGCAGCCCGTTCAGGGGAAGGAATGGCGGACAGCCCCAGCATTTT; cdr3_aa: CASSPFRGRNGGQPQHF